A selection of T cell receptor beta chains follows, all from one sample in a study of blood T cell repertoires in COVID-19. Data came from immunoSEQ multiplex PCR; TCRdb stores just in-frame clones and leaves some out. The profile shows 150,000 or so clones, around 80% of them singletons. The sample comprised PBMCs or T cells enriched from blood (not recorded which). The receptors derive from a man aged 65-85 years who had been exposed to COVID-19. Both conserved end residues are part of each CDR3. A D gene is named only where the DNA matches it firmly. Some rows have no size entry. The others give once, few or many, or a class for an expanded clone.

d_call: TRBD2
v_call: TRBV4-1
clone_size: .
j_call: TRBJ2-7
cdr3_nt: TGCGCCAGCAGCCGCGGGACTAGCGGTTCCTACGAGCAGTACTTC
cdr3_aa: CASSRGTSGSYEQYF

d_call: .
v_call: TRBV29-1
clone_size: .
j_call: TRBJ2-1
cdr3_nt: TGCAGCGTTGAAGGAAGGGACTCTGGATCCCCCAATGAGCAGTTCTTC
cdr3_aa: CSVEGRDSGSPNEQFF

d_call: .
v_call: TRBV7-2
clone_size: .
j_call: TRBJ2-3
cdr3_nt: TGTGCCAGCAGCTTAGGGGCGGGGCGGGATACGCAGTATTTT
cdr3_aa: CASSLGAGRDTQYF

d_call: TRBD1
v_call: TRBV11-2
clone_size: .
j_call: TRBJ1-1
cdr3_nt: TGTGCCAGCAGCTTAGTAAGACAGGGGGCTTGGAACACTGAAGCTTTCTTT
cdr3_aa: CASSLVRQGAWNTEAFF

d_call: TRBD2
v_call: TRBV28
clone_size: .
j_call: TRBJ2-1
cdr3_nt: TGTGCCAGCAGTTTTAGTAGTGGGAGGGCCCGGGACAATGAGCAGTTCTTC
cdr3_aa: CASSFSSGRARDNEQFF

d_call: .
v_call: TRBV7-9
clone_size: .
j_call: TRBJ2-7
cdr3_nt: TGTGCCAGCAGCTTAGCTGTGAGCTACGAGCAGTACTTC
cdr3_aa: CASSLAVSYEQYF

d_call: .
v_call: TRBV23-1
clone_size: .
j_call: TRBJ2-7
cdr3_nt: TGCGCCAGTGTGTACTCTCCCTACGAGCAGTACTTC
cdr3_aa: CASVYSPYEQYF

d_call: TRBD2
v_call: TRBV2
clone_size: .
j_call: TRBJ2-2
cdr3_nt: TGTGCCAGCAAAAAAAGCGGGGGGGCCACCGGGGAGCTGTTTTTT
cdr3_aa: CASKKSGGATGELFF

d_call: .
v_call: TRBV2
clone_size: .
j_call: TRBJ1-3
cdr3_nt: TGTGCCAGCAGTGAAGGGCCCAGGTCTGGAAACACCATATATTTT
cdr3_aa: CASSEGPRSGNTIYF

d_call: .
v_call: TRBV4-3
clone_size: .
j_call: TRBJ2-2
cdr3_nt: TGCGCCAGCAGCCAAGACCCCAGGGTCGGCACCGGGGAGCTGTTTTTT
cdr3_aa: CASSQDPRVGTGELFF

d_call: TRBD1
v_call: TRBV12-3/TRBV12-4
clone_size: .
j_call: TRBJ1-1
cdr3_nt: TGTGCCAGCAGATCGGACAGGTACACTGAAGCTTTCTTT
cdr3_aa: CASRSDRYTEAFF

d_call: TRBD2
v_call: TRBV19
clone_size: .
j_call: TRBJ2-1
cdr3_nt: TGTGCCAGTACCCTGACTAGCGCGTCGCACAATGAGCAGTTCTTC
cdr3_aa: CASTLTSASHNEQFF

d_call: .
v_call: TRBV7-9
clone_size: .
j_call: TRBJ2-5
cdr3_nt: TGTGCCAGCAGCTTAAGTGGTCTACGAGGTCTCGAGACCCAGTACTTC
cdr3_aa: CASSLSGLRGLETQYF

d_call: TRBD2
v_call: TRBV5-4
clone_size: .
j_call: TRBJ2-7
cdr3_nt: TGTGCCAGCAGCTTCCCGCTAGCGGGAGCGGAAGAGCAGTACTTC
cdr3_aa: CASSFPLAGAEEQYF

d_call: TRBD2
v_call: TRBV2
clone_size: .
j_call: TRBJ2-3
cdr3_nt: TGTGCCAGCAGTGCGGCTAGCGGGGGGGTTCAGACGCAGTATTTT
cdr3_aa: CASSAASGGVQTQYF

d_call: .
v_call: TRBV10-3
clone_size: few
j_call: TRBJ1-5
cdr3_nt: TGTGCCATCAGTGGGACAGGCAATCAGCCCCAGCATTTT
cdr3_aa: CAISGTGNQPQHF

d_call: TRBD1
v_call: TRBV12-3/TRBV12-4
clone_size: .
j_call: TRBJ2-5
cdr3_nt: TGTGCCAGCAGTCGGACAGGGGAAGAGACCCAGTACTTC
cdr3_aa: CASSRTGEETQYF

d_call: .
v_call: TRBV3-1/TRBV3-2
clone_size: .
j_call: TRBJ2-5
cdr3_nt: TGTGCCAGCAGCCAAGGTCCCTTAACCCAGTACTTC
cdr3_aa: CASSQGPLTQYF

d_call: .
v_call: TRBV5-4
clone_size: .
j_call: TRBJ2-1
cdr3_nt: TGTGCCAGCAGCTTTCATAGCGGCTACAATGAGCAGTTCTTC
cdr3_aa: CASSFHSGYNEQFF

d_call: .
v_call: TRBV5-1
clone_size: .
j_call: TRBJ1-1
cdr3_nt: TGCGCCAGCAGCTTGGCCCCTCAGGGCGCGAACACTGAAGCTTTCTTT
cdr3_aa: CASSLAPQGANTEAFF

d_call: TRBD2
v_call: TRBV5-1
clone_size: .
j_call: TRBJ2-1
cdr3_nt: TGCGCCAGCAGCTTGGTGACTAGCGGGGGCTACAATGAGCAGTTCTTC
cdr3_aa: CASSLVTSGGYNEQFF

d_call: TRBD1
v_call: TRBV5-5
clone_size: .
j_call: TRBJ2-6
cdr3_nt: TGTGCCAGCAGCCTCGACCCGACAGGGGCTGGGGCCAACGTCCTGACTTTC
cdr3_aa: CASSLDPTGAGANVLTF

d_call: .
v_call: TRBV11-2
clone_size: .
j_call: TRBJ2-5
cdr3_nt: TGTGCCAGCAGCCCCCGAGAGACCCAGTACTTC
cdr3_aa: CASSPRETQYF

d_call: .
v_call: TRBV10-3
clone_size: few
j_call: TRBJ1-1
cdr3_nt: TGTGCCATCAGTGAAGAAGAACAGCTTGAAGCTTTCTTT
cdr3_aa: CAISEEEQLEAFF

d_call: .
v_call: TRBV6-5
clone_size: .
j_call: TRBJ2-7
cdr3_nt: TGTGCCAGCAGTTACTCGATGCGGGCCTACGGCTACGAGCAGTACTTC
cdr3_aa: CASSYSMRAYGYEQYF

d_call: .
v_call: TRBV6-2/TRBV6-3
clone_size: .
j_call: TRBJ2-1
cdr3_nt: TGTGCCAGCAGTTACTCGGGAGCGACAATTTTCAATGAGCAGTTCTTC
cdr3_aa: CASSYSGATIFNEQFF

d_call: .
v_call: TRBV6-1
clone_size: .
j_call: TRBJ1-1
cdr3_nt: TGTGCCAGCAGTGAAGGAGTCCCTGAAGCTTTCTTT
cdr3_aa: CASSEGVPEAFF

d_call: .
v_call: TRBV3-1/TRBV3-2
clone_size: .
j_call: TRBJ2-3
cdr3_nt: TGTGCCAGCAGCCATCTTGCAGCGAGTAGCACAGATACGCAGTATTTT
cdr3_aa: CASSHLAASSTDTQYF

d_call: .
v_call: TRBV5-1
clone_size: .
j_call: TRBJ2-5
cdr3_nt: TGCGCCAGCAGCTTGGCCCCCCCTACCCCACAGACCCAGTACTTC
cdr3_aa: CASSLAPPTPQTQYF

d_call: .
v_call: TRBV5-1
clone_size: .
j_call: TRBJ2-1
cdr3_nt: TGCGCCAGCAGCTTGGAAGGGGAGGTTTACAATGAGCAGTTCTTC
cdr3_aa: CASSLEGEVYNEQFF

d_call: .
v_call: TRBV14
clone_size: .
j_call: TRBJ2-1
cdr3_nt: TGTGCCAGCAGCCAAGCCCGAGGATACAATGAGCAGTTCTTC
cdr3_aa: CASSQARGYNEQFF

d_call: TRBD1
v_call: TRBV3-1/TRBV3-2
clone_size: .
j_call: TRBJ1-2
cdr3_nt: TGTGCCAGCAGCCAACCCGCGACAGGGATCTATGGCTACACCTTC
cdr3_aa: CASSQPATGIYGYTF

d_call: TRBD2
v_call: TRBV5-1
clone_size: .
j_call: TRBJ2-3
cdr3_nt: TGCGCCAGCCGCCTGGTAGCGGGAGTCACAGATACGCAGTATTTT
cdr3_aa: CASRLVAGVTDTQYF

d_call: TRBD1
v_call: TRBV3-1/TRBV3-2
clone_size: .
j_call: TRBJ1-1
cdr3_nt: TGTGCCAGCAGCCCTAGGGACAGGCTTAACACTGAAGCTTTCTTT
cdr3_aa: CASSPRDRLNTEAFF

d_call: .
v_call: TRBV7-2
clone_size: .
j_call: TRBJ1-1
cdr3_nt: TGTGCCAGCAGCTTAGATGTCAAGAACACTGAAGCTTTCTTT
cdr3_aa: CASSLDVKNTEAFF

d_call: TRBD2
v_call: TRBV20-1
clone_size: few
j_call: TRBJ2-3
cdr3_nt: TGCAGTGCGAGTCACCGGGGGGGGGATACGCAGTATTTT
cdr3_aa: CSASHRGGDTQYF

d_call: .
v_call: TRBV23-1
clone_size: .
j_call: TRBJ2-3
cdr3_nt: TGCGCCAGCAGTCAAGGGCAGGGCAATAGCACAGATACGCAGTATTTT
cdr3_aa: CASSQGQGNSTDTQYF

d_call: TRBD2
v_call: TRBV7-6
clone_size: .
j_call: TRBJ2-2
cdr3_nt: TGTGCCAGCAGCTTATTGCGGGGGGCGAGCACCGGGGAGCTGTTTTTT
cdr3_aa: CASSLLRGASTGELFF

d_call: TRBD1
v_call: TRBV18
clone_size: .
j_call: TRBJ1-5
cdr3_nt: TGTGCCAGCTCACCTATGGACAGGGGAGGTAGCAATCAGCCCCAGCATTTT
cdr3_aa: CASSPMDRGGSNQPQHF

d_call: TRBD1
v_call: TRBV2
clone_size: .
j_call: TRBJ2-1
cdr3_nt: TGTGCCAGCACCGGGACAGGGATGAGCGGGAATGAGCAGTTCTTC
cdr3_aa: CASTGTGMSGNEQFF

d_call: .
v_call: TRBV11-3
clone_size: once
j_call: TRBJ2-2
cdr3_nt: TGTGCCAGCAGTGACTTATCCGGGGAGCTGTTTTTT
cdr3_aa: CASSDLSGELFF

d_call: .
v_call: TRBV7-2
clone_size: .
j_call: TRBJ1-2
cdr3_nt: TGTGCCAGCAGCCCAGACACAGGGAACTATGGCTACACCTTC
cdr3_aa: CASSPDTGNYGYTF

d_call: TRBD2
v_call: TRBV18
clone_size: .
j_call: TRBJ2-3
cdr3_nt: TGTGCCAGCTCACCGGGACTAGCGGGGGGTACGCAGTATTTT
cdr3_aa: CASSPGLAGGTQYF

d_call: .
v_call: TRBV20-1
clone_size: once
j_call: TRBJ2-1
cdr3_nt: TGCAGTGCTAGTCTCGGACCAGGACTTTACAATGAGCAGTTCTTC
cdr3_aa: CSASLGPGLYNEQFF

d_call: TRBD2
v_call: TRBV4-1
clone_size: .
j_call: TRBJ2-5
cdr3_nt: TGCGCCAGCAGCCGAACCGGGACTAGTACCCAAGAGACCCAGTACTTC
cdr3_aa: CASSRTGTSTQETQYF

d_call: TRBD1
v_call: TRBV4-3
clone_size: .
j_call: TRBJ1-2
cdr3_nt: TGCGCCAGCAGCCAAACAGGGGAACTCGGTGGCTACACCTTC
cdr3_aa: CASSQTGELGGYTF

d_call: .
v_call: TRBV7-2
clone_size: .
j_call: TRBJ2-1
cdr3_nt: TGTGCCAGCAGCTTAGGGGCAGTTGAGCAGTTCTTC
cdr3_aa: CASSLGAVEQFF

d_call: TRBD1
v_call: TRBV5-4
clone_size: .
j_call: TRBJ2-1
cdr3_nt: TGTGCCAGCAGCCCCCGAGGTGGGGGACAGGGGGCCAATGAGCAGTTCTTC
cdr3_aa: CASSPRGGGQGANEQFF